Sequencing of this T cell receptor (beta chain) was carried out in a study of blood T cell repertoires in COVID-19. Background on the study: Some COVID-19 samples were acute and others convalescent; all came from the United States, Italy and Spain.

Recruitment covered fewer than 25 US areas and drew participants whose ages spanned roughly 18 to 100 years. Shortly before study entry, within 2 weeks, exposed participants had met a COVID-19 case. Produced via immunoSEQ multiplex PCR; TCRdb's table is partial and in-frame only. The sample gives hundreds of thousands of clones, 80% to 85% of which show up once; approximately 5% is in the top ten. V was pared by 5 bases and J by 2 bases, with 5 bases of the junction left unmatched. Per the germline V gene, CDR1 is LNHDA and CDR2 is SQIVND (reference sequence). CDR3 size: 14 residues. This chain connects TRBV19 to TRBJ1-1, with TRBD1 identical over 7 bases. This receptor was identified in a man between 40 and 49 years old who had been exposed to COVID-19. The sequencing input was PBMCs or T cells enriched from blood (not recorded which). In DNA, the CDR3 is TGTGCCAGTAGTTTACAGGGGAGTAACACTGAAGCTTTCTTT. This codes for CASSLQGSNTEAFF.